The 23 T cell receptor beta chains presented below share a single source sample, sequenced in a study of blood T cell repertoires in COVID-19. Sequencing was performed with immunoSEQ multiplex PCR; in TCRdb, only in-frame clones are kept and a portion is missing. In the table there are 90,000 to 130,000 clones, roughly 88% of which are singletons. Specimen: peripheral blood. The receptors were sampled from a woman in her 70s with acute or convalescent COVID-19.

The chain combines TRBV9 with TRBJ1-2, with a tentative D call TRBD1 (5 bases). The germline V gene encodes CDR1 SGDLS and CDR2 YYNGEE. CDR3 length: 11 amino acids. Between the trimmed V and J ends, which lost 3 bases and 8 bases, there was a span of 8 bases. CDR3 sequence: CASSDRRGYTF. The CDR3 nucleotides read TGTGCCAGCAGCGACAGGCGAGGCTACACCTTC.

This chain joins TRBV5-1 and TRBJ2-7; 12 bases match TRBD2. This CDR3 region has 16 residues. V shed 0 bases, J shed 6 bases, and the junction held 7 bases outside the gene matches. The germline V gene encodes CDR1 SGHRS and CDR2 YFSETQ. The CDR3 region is CASSLVLAGGPSEQYF. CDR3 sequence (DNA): TGCGCCAGCAGCTTGGTGCTAGCGGGAGGGCCATCCGAGCAGTACTTC.

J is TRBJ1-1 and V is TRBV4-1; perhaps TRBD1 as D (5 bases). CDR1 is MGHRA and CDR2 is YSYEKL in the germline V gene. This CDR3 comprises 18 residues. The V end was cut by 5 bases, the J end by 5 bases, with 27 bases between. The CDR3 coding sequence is TGCGCCAGCAGCTTCCGGACACCGGGACCGCTTGGGAGGACTGAAGCTTTCTTT. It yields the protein CASSFRTPGPLGRTEAFF.

CDR3 sequence (DNA): TGTGCCAGCAGTGATCAGGTTCTCACCGGGGAGCTGTTTTTT. It yields the protein CASSDQVLTGELFF. The V gene is TRBV6-1, the J gene TRBJ2-2, with D unclear. V lost 3 bases and J 4 bases, leaving 9 bases between the germline ends. CDR1 is MNHNS, CDR2 SASEGT, per germline. CDR3 length equals 14 residues.

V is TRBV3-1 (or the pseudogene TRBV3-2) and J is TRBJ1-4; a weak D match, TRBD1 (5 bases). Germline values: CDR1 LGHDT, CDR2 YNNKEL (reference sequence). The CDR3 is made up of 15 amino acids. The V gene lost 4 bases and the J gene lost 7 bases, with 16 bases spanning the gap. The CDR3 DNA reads TGTGCCAGCAGCCCCTCGACAGTAGCAGGTGAAAAACTGTTTTTT. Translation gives CASSPSTVAGEKLFF.

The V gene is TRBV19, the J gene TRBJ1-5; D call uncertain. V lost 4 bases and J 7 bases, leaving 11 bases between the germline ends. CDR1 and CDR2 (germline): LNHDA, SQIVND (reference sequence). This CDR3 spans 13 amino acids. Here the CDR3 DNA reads TGTGCCAGTAGTAGCGGGGTTCAACAGCCCCAGCATTTT. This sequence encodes CASSSGVQQPQHF.

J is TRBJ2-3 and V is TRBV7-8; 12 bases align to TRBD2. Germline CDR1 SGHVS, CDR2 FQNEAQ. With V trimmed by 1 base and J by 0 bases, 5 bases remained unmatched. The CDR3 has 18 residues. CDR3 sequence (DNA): TGTGCCAGCAGCTTAGAGGCTAGCGGGGGGGCTAGCACAGATACGCAGTATTTT. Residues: CASSLEASGGASTDTQYF.

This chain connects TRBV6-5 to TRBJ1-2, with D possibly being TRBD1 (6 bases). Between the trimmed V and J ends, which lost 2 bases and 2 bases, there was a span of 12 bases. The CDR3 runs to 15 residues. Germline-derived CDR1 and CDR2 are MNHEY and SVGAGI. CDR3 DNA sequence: TGTGCCAGCAGTTACGTCAGGGGCCAAAACTATGGCTACACCTTC. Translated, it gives CASSYVRGQNYGYTF.

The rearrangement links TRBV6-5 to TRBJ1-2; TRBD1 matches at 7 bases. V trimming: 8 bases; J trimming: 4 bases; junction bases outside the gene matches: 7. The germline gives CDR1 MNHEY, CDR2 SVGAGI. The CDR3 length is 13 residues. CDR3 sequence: CASLEGQPYGYTF. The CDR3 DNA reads TGTGCCAGCCTTGAGGGACAGCCCTATGGCTACACCTTC.

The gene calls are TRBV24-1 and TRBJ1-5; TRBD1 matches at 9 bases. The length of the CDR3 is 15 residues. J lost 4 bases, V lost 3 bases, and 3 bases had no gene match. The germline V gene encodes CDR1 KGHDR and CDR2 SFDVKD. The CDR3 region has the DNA TGTGCCACCAGTGATGCGGGACAGGGAAATCAGCCCCAGCATTTT. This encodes CATSDAGQGNQPQHF.

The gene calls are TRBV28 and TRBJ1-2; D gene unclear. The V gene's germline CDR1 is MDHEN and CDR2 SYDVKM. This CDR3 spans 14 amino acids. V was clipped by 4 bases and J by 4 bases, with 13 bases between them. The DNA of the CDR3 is TGTGCCAGCAGTTCGGGGAGCGACGGCTATGGCTACACCTTC. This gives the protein CASSSGSDGYGYTF.

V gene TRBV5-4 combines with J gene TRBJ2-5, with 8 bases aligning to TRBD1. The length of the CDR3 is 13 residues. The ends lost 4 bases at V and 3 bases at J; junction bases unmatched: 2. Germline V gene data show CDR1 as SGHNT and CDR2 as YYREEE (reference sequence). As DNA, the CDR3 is TGTGCCAGCAGCCCGGACAGGGAAGAGACCCAGTACTTC. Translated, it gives CASSPDREETQYF. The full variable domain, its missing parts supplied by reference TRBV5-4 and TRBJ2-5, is ETGVTQSPTHLIKTRGQQVTLRCSSQSGHNTVSWYQQALGQGPQFIFQYYREEENGRGNFPPRFSGLQFPNYSSELNVNALELDDSALYLCASSPDREETQYFGPGTRLLVL.

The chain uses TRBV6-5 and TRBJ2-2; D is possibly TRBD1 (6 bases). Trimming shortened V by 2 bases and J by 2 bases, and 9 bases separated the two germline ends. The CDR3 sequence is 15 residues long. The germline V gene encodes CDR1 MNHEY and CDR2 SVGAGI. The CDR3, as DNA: TGTGCCAGCAGTTACGAGGACAGAAACACCGGGGAGCTGTTTTTT. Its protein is CASSYEDRNTGELFF.

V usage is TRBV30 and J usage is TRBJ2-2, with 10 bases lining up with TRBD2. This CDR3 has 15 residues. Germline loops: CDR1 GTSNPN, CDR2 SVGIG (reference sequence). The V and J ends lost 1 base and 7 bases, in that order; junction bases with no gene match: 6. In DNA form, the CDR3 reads TGTGCCTGGAGTGCAGCGGGAGGGCCAGGCGGGGAGCTGTTTTTT. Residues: CAWSAAGGPGGELFF.

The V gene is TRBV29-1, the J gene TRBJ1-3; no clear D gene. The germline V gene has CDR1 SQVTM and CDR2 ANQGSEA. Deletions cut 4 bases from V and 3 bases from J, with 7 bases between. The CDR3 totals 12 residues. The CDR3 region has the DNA TGCAGCGTTGCCATCGGTGGAAACACCATATATTTT. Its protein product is CSVAIGGNTIYF.

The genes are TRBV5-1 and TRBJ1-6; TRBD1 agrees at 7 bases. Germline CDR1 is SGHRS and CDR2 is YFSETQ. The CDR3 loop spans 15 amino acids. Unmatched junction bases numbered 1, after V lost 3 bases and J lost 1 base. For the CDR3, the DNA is TGCGCCAGCAGCTCGGGACAGTCCTATAATTCACCCCTCCACTTT. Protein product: CASSSGQSYNSPLHF.

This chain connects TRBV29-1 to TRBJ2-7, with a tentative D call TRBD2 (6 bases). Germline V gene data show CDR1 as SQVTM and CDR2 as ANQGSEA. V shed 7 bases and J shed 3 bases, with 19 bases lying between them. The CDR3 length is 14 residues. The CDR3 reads CSAPGQGLIYEQYF. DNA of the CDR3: TGCAGCGCCCCCGGGCAGGGACTCATCTACGAGCAGTACTTC.

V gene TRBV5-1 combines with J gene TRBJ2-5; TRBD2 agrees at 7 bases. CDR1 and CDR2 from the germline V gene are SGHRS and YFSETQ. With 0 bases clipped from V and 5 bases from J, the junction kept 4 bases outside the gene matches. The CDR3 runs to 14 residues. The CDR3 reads CASSLGLADETQYF. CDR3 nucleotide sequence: TGCGCCAGCAGCTTGGGACTAGCCGATGAGACCCAGTACTTC.

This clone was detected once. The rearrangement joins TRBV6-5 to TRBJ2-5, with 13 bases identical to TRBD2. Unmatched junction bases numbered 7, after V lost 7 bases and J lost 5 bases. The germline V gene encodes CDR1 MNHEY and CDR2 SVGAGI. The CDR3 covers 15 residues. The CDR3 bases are TGTGCCAGCAAAGGCACTAGCGGGGGGGCGGAGACCCAGTACTTC. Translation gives CASKGTSGGAETQYF.

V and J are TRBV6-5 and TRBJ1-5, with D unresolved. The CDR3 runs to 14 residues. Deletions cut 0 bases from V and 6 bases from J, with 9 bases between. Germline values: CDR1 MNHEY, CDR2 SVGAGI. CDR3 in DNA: TGTGCCAGCAGTTACTCGGCAGGATCTCAGCCCCAGCATTTT. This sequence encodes CASSYSAGSQPQHF.

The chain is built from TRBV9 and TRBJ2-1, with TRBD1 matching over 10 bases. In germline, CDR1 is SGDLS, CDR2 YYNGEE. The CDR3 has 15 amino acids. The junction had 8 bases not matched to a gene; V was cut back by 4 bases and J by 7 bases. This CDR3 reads CASSSTGDRGNEQFF. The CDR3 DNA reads TGTGCCAGCAGCTCCACGGGGGACAGGGGAAATGAGCAGTTCTTC.

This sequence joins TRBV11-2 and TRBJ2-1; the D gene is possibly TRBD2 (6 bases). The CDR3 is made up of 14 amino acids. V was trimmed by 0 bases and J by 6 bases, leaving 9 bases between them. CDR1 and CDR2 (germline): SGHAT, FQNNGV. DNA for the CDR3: TGTGCCAGCAGCTTAGAAAGGACTACCAATGAGCAGTTCTTC. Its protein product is CASSLERTTNEQFF.

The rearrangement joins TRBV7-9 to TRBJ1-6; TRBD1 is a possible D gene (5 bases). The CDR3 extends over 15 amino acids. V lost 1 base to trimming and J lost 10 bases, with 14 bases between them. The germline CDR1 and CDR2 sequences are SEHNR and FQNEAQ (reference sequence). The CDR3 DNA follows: TGTGCCAGCAGCTTAGAGGTCTTAGGGGAATCACCCCTCCACTTT. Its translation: CASSLEVLGESPLHF.